The 20 T cell receptor beta chains below all came from one sample that was sequenced in a study of blood T cell repertoires in COVID-19. Repertoires were generated with immunoSEQ multiplex PCR, while TCRdb's copy carries only in-frame clones and drops some. The repertoire holds fewer than 350,000 clones, 85% to 90% seen once, with approximately 1% in the top ten. The sequencing sample was made of PBMCs or T cells enriched from blood (not recorded which). Receptors were obtained from a woman younger than 45 who had been exposed to COVID-19.

In regard to this clone: One end of the junction varies from germline; a read error may be responsible. The J gene is TRBJ2-7, the V gene TRBV19; possible D gene TRBD2, 6 bases. The CDR3 loop spans 16 amino acids. Germline CDR1 reads LNHDA; CDR2 reads SQIVND (reference sequence). CDR3 in DNA: TGTGCCAGTAGTGTAGACGGGAGTTTAAGCTCCTACGAGCAGTACTTC. This encodes CASSVDGSLSSYEQYF.

V and J are TRBV28 and TRBJ2-5, with TRBD2 matching over 15 bases. CDR1 is MDHEN and CDR2 is SYDVKM in the germline V gene. This CDR3 region has 16 residues. The V gene end was trimmed by 6 bases and the J gene end by 5 bases; junction bases not matched to a gene: 7. CDR3 residues: CASSRGLAGGEETQYF. CDR3 nucleotide sequence: TGTGCCAGCAGCCGCGGACTAGCGGGAGGGGAGGAGACCCAGTACTTC.

The count of this clone is one. The rearrangement uses TRBV12-5 and TRBJ1-5, with D possibly matching TRBD1 (6 bases). The CDR3 is made up of 18 amino acids. V lost 3 bases, J lost 0 bases, and 18 bases lay in between. Germline V gene lookup returns CDR1 LGHNT and CDR2 FRNRAP. In DNA, the CDR3 is TGTGCTAGTGGTTTAAGGACAGACCTCACATATAGCAATCAGCCCCAGCATTTT. Protein sequence: CASGLRTDLTYSNQPQHF.

The V call is TRBV14, the J call TRBJ2-5; 11 nucleotides align to TRBD2. Per the germline V gene, CDR1 is SGHDN and CDR2 is FVKESK. The V segment lost 4 bases and the J segment 2 bases; nucleotides outside the gene matches: 12. The CDR3 loop spans 18 amino acids. The CDR3 region is CASSPQATSGRRQETQYF. In DNA form, the CDR3 reads TGTGCCAGCAGCCCCCAAGCTACTAGCGGGAGAAGACAAGAGACCCAGTACTTC.

This chain's CDR3 is CASSLGLLNNEQFF. CDR3 nucleotides: TGTGCCAGCAGCTTGGGACTCTTAAACAATGAGCAGTTCTTC. The rearrangement links TRBV7-2 to TRBJ2-1; TRBD2 might be the D (6 bases). V was cut by 3 bases and J by 5 bases, with 11 bases left in between. The CDR3 runs 14 residues. The germline V gene has CDR1 SGHTA and CDR2 FQGNSA. Using reference TRBV7-2 and TRBJ2-1 for the parts outside the CDR3, the full variable domain is GAGVSQSPSNKVTEKGKDVELRCDPISGHTALYWYRQSLGQGLEFLIYFQGNSAPDKSGLPSDRFSAERTGGSVSTLTIQRTQQEDSAVYLCASSLGLLNNEQFFGPGTRLTVL.

The chain carries TRBV11-3 and TRBJ2-2, with D tentatively TRBD2 (5 bases). Per the germline V gene, CDR1 is SGHNT and CDR2 is YENEEA. The length of the CDR3 is 14 residues. Trimming removed 1 base from V and 7 bases from J, with 10 bases in between. The DNA of the CDR3 is TGTGCCAGCAGCTTAGGGCGGGTCGTCGGGGAGCTGTTTTTT. This sequence encodes CASSLGRVVGELFF.

The chain has TRBV21-1 and TRBJ2-1; the D call TRBD1 from the table was never checked on the DNA. TRBV21-1 is listed as a pseudogene. CDR3 length: 19 amino acids. CDR3 sequence reads: CAISDGQGLAFSDEDEQFF. The CDR3 DNA reads as TGTGCCATCTCCGACGGACAGGGTCTCGCGTTCTCGGACGAGGATGAGCAGTTCTTC.

This chain joins TRBV9 and TRBJ2-1, with 7 bases fitting TRBD1. CDR1 and CDR2 from the germline V gene are SGDLS and YYNGEE. CDR3 length: 14 residues. The ends lost 4 bases at V and 5 bases at J; junction bases unmatched: 6. In DNA, the CDR3 is TGTGCCAGCAGCCCCCGGACAGGAGACAATGAGCAGTTCTTC. Protein: CASSPRTGDNEQFF.

The rearrangement links TRBV27 to TRBJ2-1; D may be TRBD1 (6 bases). CDR1 is MNHEY, CDR2 SMNVEV, per germline (reference sequence). The CDR3 extends over 15 amino acids. V was cut by 2 bases and J by 4 bases, with 12 bases left in between. The CDR3 sequence is CASSLARTAYNEQFF. The CDR3 DNA follows: TGTGCCAGCAGTTTAGCCCGGACAGCATACAATGAGCAGTTCTTC.

The sample holds a few counts of this clone. The J gene is TRBJ2-3, the V gene TRBV28; possibly TRBD1 for D (7 bases). V dropped 7 bases and J dropped 2 bases, with 16 bases sitting between them. CDR3 length: 15 amino acids. Germline V gene sequence: CDR1 MDHEN, CDR2 SYDVKM. CDR3 nucleotide sequence: TGTGCCAGCACCGGAGGAGGGACAGCCACAGATACGCAGTATTTT. Protein product: CASTGGGTATDTQYF.

Written as DNA, the CDR3 is TGCGCCAGCAGCCCCCTTGGCGTGGGGACAGGGGAAAATCAGCCCCAGCATTTT. Protein sequence: CASSPLGVGTGENQPQHF. The rearrangement links TRBV5-1 to TRBJ1-5; 10 bases line up with TRBD1. This CDR3 has 18 residues. V trimming: 4 bases; J trimming: 4 bases; junction bases outside the gene matches: 14. The germline gives CDR1 SGHRS, CDR2 YFSETQ. The whole variable domain, filled in from reference TRBV5-1 and TRBJ1-5, reads KAGVTQTPRYLIKTRGQQVTLSCSPISGHRSVSWYQQTPGQGLQFLFEYFSETQRNKGNFPGRFSGRQFSNSRSEMNVSTLELGDSALYLCASSPLGVGTGENQPQHFGDGTRLSIL.

The V gene is TRBV27, the J gene TRBJ1-1; no definite D call. CDR3 length: 12 amino acids. CDR1 is MNHEY and CDR2 is SMNVEV in the germline V gene (reference sequence). The V and J ends lost 9 bases and 1 base respectively, with 9 bases between them. This chain's CDR3 is CASFRRNTEAFF. In DNA form, the CDR3 reads TGTGCCAGTTTCAGAAGGAACACTGAAGCTTTCTTT.

The CDR3, as DNA: TGTGCCAGCAGCCCAATCCTCACGGGGTACGAGCAGTACTTC. Translated: CASSPILTGYEQYF. V usage is TRBV2 and J usage is TRBJ2-7; D is possibly TRBD2 (5 bases). Trimming cost V 6 bases and J 4 bases, with 16 bases left between them. Germline values: CDR1 SNHLY, CDR2 FYNNEI. The CDR3 is made up of 14 amino acids.

The V call is TRBV28, the J call TRBJ2-2; perhaps TRBD2 as D (6 bases). Deletions cut 3 bases from V and 5 bases from J, with 13 bases between. This CDR3 region has 15 residues. The germline V gene encodes CDR1 MDHEN and CDR2 SYDVKM. CDR3 sequence reads: CASSFVVAGTGELFF. The CDR3 coding sequence is TGTGCCAGCAGTTTCGTCGTTGCGGGAACCGGGGAGCTGTTTTTT.

The chain links TRBV27 to TRBJ1-2; D perhaps matches TRBD1 (6 bases). Trimming took off 0 bases at V and 2 bases at J, with 13 bases between the two ends. Germline CDR1 and CDR2: MNHEY and SMNVEV (reference sequence). The CDR3 loop spans 16 amino acids. CDR3 residues: CASSLSVGTPNYGYTF. The CDR3 DNA reads TGTGCCAGCAGTTTATCGGTAGGGACACCAAACTATGGCTACACCTTC.

V and J are TRBV7-2 and TRBJ2-7; 9 positions match TRBD2. After removal of 6 bases from V and 4 bases from J, the junction contained 10 bases not matched to a gene. The CDR3 totals 15 residues. The germline V gene has CDR1 SGHTA and CDR2 FQGNSA. The CDR3 DNA reads as TGTGCCAGCAGTTTTTTAGGCGGGAGGGCTTACGAGCAGTACTTC. Translating gives CASSFLGGRAYEQYF.

The rearrangement joins TRBV7-3 to TRBJ2-7, with a tentative D call TRBD2 (6 bases). The germline V gene encodes CDR1 SGHTA and CDR2 FQGTGA. Trimming cost V 5 bases and J 3 bases, with 20 bases left between them. The CDR3 covers 16 residues. CDR3 protein: CASSPRVGAGFYEQYF. Written as DNA, the CDR3 is TGTGCCAGCAGCCCCAGGGTTGGAGCGGGTTTCTACGAGCAGTACTTC.

The V and J genes are TRBV6-6 and TRBJ2-5; 9 nucleotides line up with TRBD1. Trimming took 6 bases from V and 5 from J; bases not matched to a gene: 10. Germline CDR1 is MNHNY and CDR2 is SVGAGI (reference sequence). The CDR3 is 15 residues long. DNA for the CDR3: TGTGCCAGCAGGGGACAGGGTCCAAGCTGGGAGACCCAGTACTTC. It encodes CASRGQGPSWETQYF.

This clone was observed a handful of times. The rearrangement uses TRBV27 and TRBJ2-7; 8 bases are shared with TRBD1. The V segment lost 8 bases and the J segment 5 bases; nucleotides outside the gene matches: 8. Germline CDR1 and CDR2: MNHEY and SMNVEV (reference sequence). This CDR3 comprises 13 residues. The CDR3 here is CASGWTGKHEQYF. The CDR3 nucleotides are TGTGCCAGCGGATGGACAGGGAAGCACGAGCAGTACTTC.

The chain employs TRBV6-1 and TRBJ2-3; TRBD1 aligns across 12 bases. V shed 6 bases, J shed 6 bases, and the junction held 4 bases outside the gene matches. The V gene's germline CDR1 is MNHNS and CDR2 SASEGT. The CDR3 is made up of 14 amino acids. The CDR3 is CASRGQGATDTQYF. The CDR3, as DNA: TGTGCCAGCAGGGGACAGGGGGCCACGGATACGCAGTATTTT.